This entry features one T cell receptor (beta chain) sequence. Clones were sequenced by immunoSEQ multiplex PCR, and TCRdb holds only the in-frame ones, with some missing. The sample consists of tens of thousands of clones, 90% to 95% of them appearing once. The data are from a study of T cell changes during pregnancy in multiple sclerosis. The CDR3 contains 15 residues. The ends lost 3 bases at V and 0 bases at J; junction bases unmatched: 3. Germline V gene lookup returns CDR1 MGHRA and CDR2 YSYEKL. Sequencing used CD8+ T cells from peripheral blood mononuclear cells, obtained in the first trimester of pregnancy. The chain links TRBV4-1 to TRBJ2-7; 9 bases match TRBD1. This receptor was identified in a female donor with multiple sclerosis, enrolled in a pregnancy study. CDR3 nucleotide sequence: TGCGCCAGCAGCCAGGGGACAGGGAGCTCCTACGAGCAGTACTTC. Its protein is CASSQGTGSSYEQYF.